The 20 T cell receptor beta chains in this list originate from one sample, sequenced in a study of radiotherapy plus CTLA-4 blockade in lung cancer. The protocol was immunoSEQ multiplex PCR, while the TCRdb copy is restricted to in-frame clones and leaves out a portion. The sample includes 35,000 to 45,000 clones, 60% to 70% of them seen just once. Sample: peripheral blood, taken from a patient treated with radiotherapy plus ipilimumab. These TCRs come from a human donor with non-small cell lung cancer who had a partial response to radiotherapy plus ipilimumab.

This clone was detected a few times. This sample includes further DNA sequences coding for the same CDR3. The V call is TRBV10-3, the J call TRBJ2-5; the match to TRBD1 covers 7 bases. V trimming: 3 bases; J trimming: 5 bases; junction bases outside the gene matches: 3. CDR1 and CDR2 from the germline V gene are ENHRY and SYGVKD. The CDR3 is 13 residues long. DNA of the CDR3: TGTGCCATCAGTGACGGCAGGGGGGAGACCCAGTACTTC. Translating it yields CAISDGRGETQYF.

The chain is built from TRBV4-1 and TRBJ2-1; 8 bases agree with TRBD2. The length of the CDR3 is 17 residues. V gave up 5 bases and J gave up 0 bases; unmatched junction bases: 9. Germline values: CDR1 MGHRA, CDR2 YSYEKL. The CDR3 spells CASSKAGGGSSYNEQFF. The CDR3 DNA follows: TGCGCCAGCAGCAAGGCGGGGGGTGGAAGCTCCTACAATGAGCAGTTCTTC.

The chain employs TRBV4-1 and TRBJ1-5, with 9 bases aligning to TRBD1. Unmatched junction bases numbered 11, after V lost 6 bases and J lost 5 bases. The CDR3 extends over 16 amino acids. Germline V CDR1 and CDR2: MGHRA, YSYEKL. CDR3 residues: CASRKTGGAAHQPQHF. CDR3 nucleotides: TGCGCCAGCAGGAAAACAGGGGGCGCCGCCCATCAGCCCCAGCATTTT.

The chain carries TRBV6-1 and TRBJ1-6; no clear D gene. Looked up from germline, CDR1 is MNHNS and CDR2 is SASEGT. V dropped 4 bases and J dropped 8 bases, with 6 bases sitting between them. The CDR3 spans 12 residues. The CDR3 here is CASSVVDSPLHF. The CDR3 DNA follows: TGTGCCAGCAGTGTAGTAGATTCACCCCTCCACTTT.

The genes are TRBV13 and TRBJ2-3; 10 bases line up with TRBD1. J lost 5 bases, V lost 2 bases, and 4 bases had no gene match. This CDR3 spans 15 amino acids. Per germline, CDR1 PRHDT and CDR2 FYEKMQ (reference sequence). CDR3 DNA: TGTGCCAGCAGCTTAACGGGACAGGGGTTAGATACGCAGTATTTT. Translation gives CASSLTGQGLDTQYF.

DNA of the CDR3: TGTGCCTGGAGAGGGGGCTATGGCTACACCTTC. Translated, it gives CAWRGGYGYTF. The chain is built from TRBV30 and TRBJ1-2; a possible D gene is TRBD1 (6 bases). V shed 3 bases and J shed 4 bases, with 6 bases lying between them. Germline CDR1 is GTSNPN and CDR2 is SVGIG (reference sequence). The CDR3 consists of 11 residues.

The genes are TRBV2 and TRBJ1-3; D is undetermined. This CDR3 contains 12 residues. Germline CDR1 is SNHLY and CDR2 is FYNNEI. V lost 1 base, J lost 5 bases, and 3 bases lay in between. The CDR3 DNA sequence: TGTGCCAGCAGTGAAGATAGAAACACCATATATTTT. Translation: CASSEDRNTIYF.

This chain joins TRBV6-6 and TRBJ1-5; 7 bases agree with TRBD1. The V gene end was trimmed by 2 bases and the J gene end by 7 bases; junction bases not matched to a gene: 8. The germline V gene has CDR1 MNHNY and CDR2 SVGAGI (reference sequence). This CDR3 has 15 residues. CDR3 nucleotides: TGTGCCAGCAGTTACACCATAGGGGGCAGCCAGCCCCAGCATTTT. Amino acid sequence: CASSYTIGGSQPQHF.

The DNA of the CDR3 is TGTGCCAGCTCACCTAGCAGGGGGTCCTACAATGAGCAGTTCTTC. As protein: CASSPSRGSYNEQFF. The chain uses TRBV18 and TRBJ2-1; 7 positions agree with TRBD1. The CDR3 sequence is 15 residues long. Germline values: CDR1 KGHSH, CDR2 LQKENI. With V trimmed by 3 bases and J by 1 base, 3 bases remained unmatched. The full variable domain, in which reference TRBV18 and TRBJ2-1 provide the parts outside the CDR3, is NAGVMQNPRHLVRRRGQEARLRCSPMKGHSHVYWYRQLPEEGLKFMVYLQKENIIDESGMPKERFSAEFPKEGPSILRIQQVVRGDSAAYFCASSPSRGSYNEQFFGPGTRLTVL.

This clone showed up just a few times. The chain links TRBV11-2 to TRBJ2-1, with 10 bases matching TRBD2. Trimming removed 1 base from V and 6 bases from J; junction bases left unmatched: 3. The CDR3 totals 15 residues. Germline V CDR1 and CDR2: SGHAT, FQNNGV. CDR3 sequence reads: CASSLGTSGLNEQFF. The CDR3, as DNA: TGTGCCAGCAGCTTAGGGACTAGCGGACTCAATGAGCAGTTCTTC.

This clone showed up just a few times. The DNA of the CDR3 is TGTGCCAGCAGTTCCCGGGCAGGGGCGGCCGGGGAGCTGTTTTTT. Translation: CASSSRAGAAGELFF. J is TRBJ2-2 and V is TRBV27; TRBD1 might be the D (6 bases). The germline gives CDR1 MNHEY, CDR2 SMNVEV (reference sequence). The ends were cut back, 4 bases at V and 6 bases at J, with 15 bases in the middle. CDR3 length equals 15 residues.

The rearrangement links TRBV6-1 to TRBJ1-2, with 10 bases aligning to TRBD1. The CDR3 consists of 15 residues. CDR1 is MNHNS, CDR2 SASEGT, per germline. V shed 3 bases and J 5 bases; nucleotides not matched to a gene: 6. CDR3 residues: CASSEGGQGIYGYTF. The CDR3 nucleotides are TGTGCCAGCAGTGAGGGGGGACAGGGGATATATGGCTACACCTTC.

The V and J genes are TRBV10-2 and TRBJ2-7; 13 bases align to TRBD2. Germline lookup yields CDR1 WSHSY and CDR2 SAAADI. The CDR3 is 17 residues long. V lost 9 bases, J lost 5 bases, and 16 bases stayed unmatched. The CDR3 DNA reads TGCGCCAGTACCACCGGGACTAGCGGGACTCTTTTCAACGAGCAGTACTTC. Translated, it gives CASTTGTSGTLFNEQYF.

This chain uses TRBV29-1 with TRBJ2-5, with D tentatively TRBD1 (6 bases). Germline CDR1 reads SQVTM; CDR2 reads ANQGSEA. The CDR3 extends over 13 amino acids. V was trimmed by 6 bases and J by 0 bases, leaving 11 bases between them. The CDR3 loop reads CSVMAGDQETQYF. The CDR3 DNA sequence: TGCAGCGTGATGGCAGGGGACCAAGAGACCCAGTACTTC.

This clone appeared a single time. CDR3 amino acids: CASSQAGGEVLYF. The CDR3 nucleotides read TGCGCCAGCAGCCAAGCAGGGGGCGAAGTACTGTACTTC. The J gene is TRBJ2-7, the V gene TRBV4-3; 8 bases align to TRBD1. This CDR3 has 13 amino acids. Germline V lookup: CDR1 LGHNA, CDR2 YSLEER. V lost 1 base, J lost 12 bases, and 8 bases stayed unmatched.

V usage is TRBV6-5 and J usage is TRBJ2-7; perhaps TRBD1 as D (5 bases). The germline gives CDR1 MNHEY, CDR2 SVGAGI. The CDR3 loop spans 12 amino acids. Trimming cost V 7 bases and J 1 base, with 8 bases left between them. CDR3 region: CASKGASYEQYF. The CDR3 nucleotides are TGTGCCAGCAAAGGGGCTTCCTACGAGCAGTACTTC.

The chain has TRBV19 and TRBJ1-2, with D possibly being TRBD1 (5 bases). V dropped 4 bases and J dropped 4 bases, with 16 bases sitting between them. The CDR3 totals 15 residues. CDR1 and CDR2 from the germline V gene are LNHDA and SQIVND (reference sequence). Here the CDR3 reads CASSRQPPQIYGYTF. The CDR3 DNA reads TGTGCCAGTAGTAGACAGCCTCCCCAGATCTATGGCTACACCTTC.

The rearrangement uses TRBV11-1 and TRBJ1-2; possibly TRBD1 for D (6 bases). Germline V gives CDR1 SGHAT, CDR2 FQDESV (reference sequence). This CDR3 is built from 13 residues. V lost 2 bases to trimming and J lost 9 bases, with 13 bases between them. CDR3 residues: CASSLQSGARYTF. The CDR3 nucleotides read TGTGCCAGCAGCTTACAATCAGGGGCTCGCTACACCTTC. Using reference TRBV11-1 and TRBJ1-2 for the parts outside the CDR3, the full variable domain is EAEVAQSPRYKITEKSQAVAFWCDPISGHATLYWYRQILGQGPELLVQFQDESVVDDSQLPKDRFSAERLKGVDSTLKIQPAELGDSAMYLCASSLQSGARYTFGSGTRLTVV.

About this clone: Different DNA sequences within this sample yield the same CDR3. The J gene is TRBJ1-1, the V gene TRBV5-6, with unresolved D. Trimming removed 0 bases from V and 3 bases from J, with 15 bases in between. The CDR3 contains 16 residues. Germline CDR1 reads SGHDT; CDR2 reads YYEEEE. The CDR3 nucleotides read TGTGCCAGCAGCTTGGATCAAGGAGGTGTGTACACTGAAGCTTTCTTT. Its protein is CASSLDQGGVYTEAFF.

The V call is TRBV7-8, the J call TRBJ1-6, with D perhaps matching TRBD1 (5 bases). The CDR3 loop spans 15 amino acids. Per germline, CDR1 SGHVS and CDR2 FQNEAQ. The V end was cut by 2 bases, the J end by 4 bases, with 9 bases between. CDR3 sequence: CASSLRGGYNSPLHF. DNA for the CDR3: TGTGCCAGCAGCTTACGGGGGGGATATAATTCACCCCTCCACTTT.